This is a list of T cell receptor beta chains from one sample in a study of OX40 agonist ivuxolimab in advanced cancers. Here immunoSEQ multiplex PCR was the method, and the copy in TCRdb shows in-frame clones only, minus some. The sample has under 50,000 clones; about 83% are singletons. The sequencing here drew on CD4+ or CD8+ T cells sorted from blood, taken in a trial of the OX40 agonist ivuxolimab. These receptors originate from an adult with an advanced solid tumor such as melanoma, head and neck, liver or kidney cancer. The CDR3 runs from the conserved cysteine through the conserved F or W. Each record gives: V gene, clone size, J gene, D gene, CDR3 DNA, CDR3 protein. The D gene is left open where the match is weak. Rows give clone size only sometimes, using once, few, many, or a class for an expanded clone.

TRBV18	.	TRBJ2-4	.	TGTGCCAGCTCACCGATCAAGGCTCAGAAAAACATTCAGTACTTC	CASSPIKAQKNIQYF
TRBV2	.	TRBJ2-7	TRBD1	TGTGCCAGCAGTGGACAGGGGACCCCCTACGAGCAGTACTTC	CASSGQGTPYEQYF
TRBV4-1	.	TRBJ2-7	.	TGCGCCAGCAGCCAAGATCCAGGCCCCTACGAGCAGTACTTC	CASSQDPGPYEQYF
TRBV6-5	.	TRBJ1-1	TRBD1	TGTGCCAGCAGTTTTAGGGGGCGGACTGAAGCTTTCTTT	CASSFRGRTEAFF
TRBV18	once	TRBJ1-3	.	TGTGCCAGCTCACCAGTCAGTGACTCTGGAAACACCATATATTTT	CASSPVSDSGNTIYF
TRBV30	.	TRBJ1-5	.	TGTGCCTGGAGCCAGACAGAAAACAATCAGCCCCAGCATTTT	CAWSQTENNQPQHF
TRBV11-2	.	TRBJ2-1	TRBD2	TGTGCCAGCAGCTTAGCGACGGCCAGCGGGAGGAGTAATGAGCAGTTCTTC	CASSLATASGRSNEQFF
TRBV18	.	TRBJ2-6	.	TGTGCCAGCTCACCACTAAGGGCAGGGGAATCGGGGGCCAACGTCCTGACTTTC	CASSPLRAGESGANVLTF
TRBV2	.	TRBJ2-3	TRBD2	TGTGCCAGCAAAGTGGGACTAGCGGGAGTAAGGCCATCAGATACGCAGTATTTT	CASKVGLAGVRPSDTQYF
TRBV28	.	TRBJ1-2	.	TGTGCCAGCAGTTTGCCCCGGGGGGGTATGGGTGGCTACACCTTC	CASSLPRGGMGGYTF
TRBV29-1	.	TRBJ1-2	.	TGCAGCGCTATAGACAGCTATGGCTACACCTTC	CSAIDSYGYTF
TRBV20-1	few	TRBJ1-1	TRBD1	TGCAGTGCTAGAGGATCAACAGGGGGTTGG	CSARGSTGGW
TRBV30	.	TRBJ1-3	.	TGTGCCTGGAGTCGAAATCTCGGAAACACCATATATTTT	CAWSRNLGNTIYF
TRBV5-1	.	TRBJ2-7	TRBD1	TGCGCCAGCAGCATTACAGGGGGCGTCCTCGAGCAGTACTTC	CASSITGGVLEQYF
TRBV12-5	.	TRBJ2-3	.	TGTGCTAGTGGTCCCGCGTATAGCACAGATACGCAGTATTTT	CASGPAYSTDTQYF
TRBV5-5	.	TRBJ2-7	.	TGTGCCAGCAGCTTGGTTTCGGGGCTTTCCTACGAGCAGTACTTC	CASSLVSGLSYEQYF
TRBV28	few	TRBJ2-1	.	TGTGCCAGCAGAGCACCGACTTCCTCCTACAATGAGCAGTTCTTC	CASRAPTSSYNEQFF
TRBV7-9	few	TRBJ1-1	.	TGTGCCAGCAGCAAGAAGGGGCAGGGTTTGAACACTGAAGCTTTCTTT	CASSKKGQGLNTEAFF
TRBV4-1	.	TRBJ2-1	TRBD2	TGCGCCAGCAGCCGAACTCTAGCGGGAGGGTACAATGAGCAGTTCTTC	CASSRTLAGGYNEQFF
TRBV6-5	few	TRBJ1-5	TRBD1	TGTGCCAGCAGTCCACAGGGGGTCAATCAGCCCCAGCATTTT	CASSPQGVNQPQHF
TRBV29-1	.	TRBJ1-1	.	TGCAGCGTTGAACCGGACGGAGCGGAGCCGAACACTGAAGCTTTCTTT	CSVEPDGAEPNTEAFF
TRBV7-3	.	TRBJ2-1	.	TGTGCCAGCAGCTTAATGGGTAGGGACTCGCCCTCCAATGAGCAGTTCTTC	CASSLMGRDSPSNEQFF
TRBV11-2	few	TRBJ2-3	TRBD1	TGTGCCAGCAGCTCGACCTGGACAGGACTCACAGATACGCAGTATTTT	CASSSTWTGLTDTQYF
TRBV2	.	TRBJ1-4	.	TGTGCCAGCAACCCTGACGGTGCAACTAATGAAAAACTGTTTTTT	CASNPDGATNEKLFF
TRBV12-5	.	TRBJ2-2	.	TGTGCTAGTGGTTTAGGGACAAAATTCACCGGGGAGCTGTTTTTT	CASGLGTKFTGELFF
TRBV30	.	TRBJ1-3	.	TGTGCCTGGAGTGTTGGGATATCTGGAAACACCATATATTTT	CAWSVGISGNTIYF
TRBV19	.	TRBJ2-3	.	TGTGCCAGTAGGGACACGGGCCTTACGACAGATACGCAGTATTTT	CASRDTGLTTDTQYF
TRBV9	.	TRBJ2-1	.	TGTGCCAGCAGCACCGGGGCGGGCCGCTCCTACAATGAGCAGTTCTTC	CASSTGAGRSYNEQFF
TRBV5-1	.	TRBJ2-3	.	TGCGCCAGCAGCTTGGGGGCGGGAAAAAGCACAGATACGCAGTATTTT	CASSLGAGKSTDTQYF
TRBV5-6	.	TRBJ2-1	.	TGTGCCAGCAGTCGGGACCAGGTAACAAACACTGAGCAGTTCTTC	CASSRDQVTNTEQFF
TRBV6-5	.	TRBJ2-5	.	TGTGCCAGCAGCCAAGAGGGATTCCAAGAGACCCAGTACTTC	CASSQEGFQETQYF
TRBV27	.	TRBJ1-1	.	TGTGCCAGCCGAGGGGGGGCTTGGGACACTGAAGCTTTCTTT	CASRGGAWDTEAFF
TRBV4-3	.	TRBJ1-2	.	TGCGCCAGCAGCCAAGATCGGACAGCGCGTAACTATGGCTACACCTTC	CASSQDRTARNYGYTF
TRBV10-3	.	TRBJ1-2	.	TGTGCCATCAGTGACGCAGGGGTGTGGGGCTACACCTTC	CAISDAGVWGYTF
TRBV23-1	.	TRBJ1-3	TRBD1	TGCGCCAGCACGAAACAGGGGAACTCTGGAAACACCATATATTTT	CASTKQGNSGNTIYF
TRBV6-5	.	TRBJ1-1	TRBD1	TGTGCCAGCAGCCCTAGACAGGGGAAGTACACTGAAGCTTTCTTT	CASSPRQGKYTEAFF
TRBV27	.	TRBJ2-7	.	TGTGCCAGCAGCCAAGACAGGACCCAACTCTACTTC	CASSQDRTQLYF
TRBV4-1	.	TRBJ1-5	.	TGCGCCAGCAGCCCAGTGGGGGAGCGCCAGCCCCAGCATTTT	CASSPVGERQPQHF
TRBV4-3	.	TRBJ1-2	TRBD1	TGCGCCAGCAGCCAGTATCTCGAGGGGGCGATTGGCTACACCTTC	CASSQYLEGAIGYTF
TRBV11-2	.	TRBJ2-5	.	TGTGCCAGCAGCCCTGAGGGGATCCAGTACTTC	CASSPEGIQYF
TRBV4-2	.	TRBJ2-7	TRBD2	TGTGCCAGCAGCCTCACTCAGGCGGGAGAGAGCTACGAGCAGTACTTC	CASSLTQAGESYEQYF
TRBV4-3	.	TRBJ2-5	TRBD2	TGCGCCAGCAGCCCCAGACTAGCGGGAGTTTCAGAGACCCAGTACTTC	CASSPRLAGVSETQYF
TRBV9	once	TRBJ2-4	TRBD2	TGTGCCAGCAGCGAAGGGACTAGCGGGGGATTAAACATTCAGTACTTC	CASSEGTSGGLNIQYF
TRBV6-5	few	TRBJ1-2	TRBD1	TGTGCCAGCAGTTACGGGCAACAGGGGTATGGCTACACCTTC	CASSYGQQGYGYTF
TRBV7-7	.	TRBJ2-2	TRBD2	TGTGCTAGCAGCTTAGGACTAGCGACCAACACCGGGGAGCTGTTTTTT	CASSLGLATNTGELFF
TRBV6-1	.	TRBJ1-4	.	TGTGCCAGCGGGGGGGCTTGGGAAAAACTGTTTTTT	CASGGAWEKLFF